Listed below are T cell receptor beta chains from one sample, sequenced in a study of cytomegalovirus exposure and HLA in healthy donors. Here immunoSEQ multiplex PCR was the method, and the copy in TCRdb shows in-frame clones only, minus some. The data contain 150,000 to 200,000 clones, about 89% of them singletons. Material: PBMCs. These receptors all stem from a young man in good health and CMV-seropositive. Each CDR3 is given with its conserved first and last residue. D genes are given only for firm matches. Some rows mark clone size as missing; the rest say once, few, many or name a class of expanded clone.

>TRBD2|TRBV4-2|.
CASSQRAGEGGRVTTDTQYF
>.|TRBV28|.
CASSPSFGELFF
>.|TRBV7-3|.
CASSPPGNDLSTNEKLFF
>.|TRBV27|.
CASREGGGADTQYF
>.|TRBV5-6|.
CASRRLSYEQYF
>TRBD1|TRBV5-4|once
CASSAGQGGNTEAFF
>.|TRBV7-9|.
CASSLTRPIYGYTF
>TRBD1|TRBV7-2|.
CASSLVETGLSGYTF
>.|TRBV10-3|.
CAITRDNPNYGYTF
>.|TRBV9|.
CASTPGFSGNTIYF
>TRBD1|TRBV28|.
CASSSTGADTQYF
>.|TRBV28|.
CASSPGNSNQPQHF
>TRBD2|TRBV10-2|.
CASRGGRGAQGANVLTF
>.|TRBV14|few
CASSQAQHYNYGYTF
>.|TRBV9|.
CASSVGEQGEAFF
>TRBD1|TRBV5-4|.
CASSLGTGSYGYTF
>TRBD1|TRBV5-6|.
CASSLGTGGNEQYF
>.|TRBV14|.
CASSQAGSGSGFF
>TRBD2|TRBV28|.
CASSLVVGSGSNEQFF
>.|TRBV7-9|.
CASQNSGYSGNTGELFF
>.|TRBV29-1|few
CSVGHENTEAFF
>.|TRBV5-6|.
CASRPARGNEQFF
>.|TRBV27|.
CASSFLDTQYF
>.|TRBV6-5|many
CASRSPDSYGYTF
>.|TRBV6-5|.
CASNWTSTDTQYF
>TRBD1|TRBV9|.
CASSTEPGQGREQYF
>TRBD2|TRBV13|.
CASSSGLAGGAQYF
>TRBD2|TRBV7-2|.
CASSRAGADNEQFF
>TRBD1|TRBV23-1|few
CASSQSGPDREEGYTF
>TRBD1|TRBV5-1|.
CASSSQPGQGSQGLHF
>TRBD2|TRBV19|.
CASSIRLAGGLRVDEQFF
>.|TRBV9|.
CASSPSTSSGNTIYF
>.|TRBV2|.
CASRELAGSTGELFF
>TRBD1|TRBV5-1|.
CASSLEGQVGNEQFF
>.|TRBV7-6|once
CASSPRVEGYGYTF
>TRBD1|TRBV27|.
CASSPGGGTDTQYF
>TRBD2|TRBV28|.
CASSPGGVAVWGQYF
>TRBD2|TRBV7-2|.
CASSRSRGSDGEQFF
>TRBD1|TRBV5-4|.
CASSLTGGSRAANYGYTF
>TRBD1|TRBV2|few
CASSGGTGNRSPHF
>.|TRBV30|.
CAWESQGNYGYTF